This TCR beta chain was found in a study of T cell responses to AZD1222 COVID-19 vaccine. Study-level background: Second-dose groups at about 4 or about 12 weeks were pooled. The study's findings and limits: Receipt of two AZD1222 doses was followed by a rise in Spike-specific TCR breadth and depth. Distributed over spike, vaccine-associated CD4 TCRs predominated at 160-218 and 743-854. Nearly half of spike-specific TCRs reportedly target variant regions that are unmutated in the B.1.351 and B.1.1.7 variants.

As for this clone: Its antigen is undetermined.

Only in-frame clones appear in the TCRdb table, and some are missing; sequencing was by immunoSEQ multiplex PCR. The repertoire holds about 91,000 clones, with approximately 90% as singletons. Sample: peripheral blood, taken on day 0 of AZD1222 vaccination. This clonotype was obtained from an adult in good health.

DNA for the CDR3: TGTGCCAGCAGTTTCGGGTATAGCACAGATACGCAGTATTTT. It yields the protein CASSFGYSTDTQYF. This chain uses TRBV27 with TRBJ2-3; no definite D call. The CDR3 has 14 amino acids. V was trimmed by 3 bases and J by 0 bases, leaving 7 bases between them. Germline V lookup: CDR1 MNHEY, CDR2 SMNVEV (reference sequence).